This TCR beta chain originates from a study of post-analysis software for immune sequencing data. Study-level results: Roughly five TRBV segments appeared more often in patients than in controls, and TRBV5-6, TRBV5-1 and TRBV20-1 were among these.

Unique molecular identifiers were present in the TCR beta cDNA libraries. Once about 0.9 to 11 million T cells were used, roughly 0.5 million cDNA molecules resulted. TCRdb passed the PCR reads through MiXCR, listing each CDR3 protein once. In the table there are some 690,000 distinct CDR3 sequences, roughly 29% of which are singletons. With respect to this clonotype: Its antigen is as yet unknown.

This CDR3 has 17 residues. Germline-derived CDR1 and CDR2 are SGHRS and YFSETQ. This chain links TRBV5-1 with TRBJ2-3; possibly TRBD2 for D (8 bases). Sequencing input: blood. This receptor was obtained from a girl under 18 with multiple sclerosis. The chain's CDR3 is CAELNREGARGADTQYF. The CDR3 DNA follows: TGCGCTGAACTCAACCGGGAGGGGGCGCGTGGCGCAGATACGCAGTATTTT.